These 27 T cell receptor beta chains share one sample of origin, sequenced in a study of blood T cell repertoires in COVID-19. This table comes from immunoSEQ multiplex PCR, and its TCRdb copy is limited to in-frame clones, with some not included. The data show 320,000 or so clones, with about 90% seen just once and roughly 1% held by the top ten. The specimen was PBMCs or T cells enriched from blood (not recorded which). The receptor set was obtained from a woman aged 25 to 39 who had recovered from COVID-19.

The chain joins TRBV7-5 to TRBJ1-5. TRBV7-5 is designated a pseudogene. The CDR3 extends over 18 amino acids. CDR3 DNA sequence: TGTGTCAGAAGCCATCCCCATTTAGGAGGAAGAGAGGATCAGCCCCAGCATTTT. It is translated as CVRSHPHLGGREDQPQHF.

This chain joins TRBV28 and TRBJ1-2; 10 positions agree with TRBD1. CDR1 is MDHEN, CDR2 SYDVKM, per germline. The V and J ends lost 5 bases and 3 bases, in that order; junction bases with no gene match: 6. This CDR3 spans 15 amino acids. This CDR3 is CASSLGDRGYYGYTF. The DNA for the CDR3 is TGTGCCAGCAGTCTGGGGGACAGGGGATACTATGGCTACACCTTC.

The chain has TRBV27 and TRBJ2-7; 7 nucleotides align to TRBD2. The CDR3 contains 13 residues. Trimming removed 2 bases from V and 5 bases from J; junction bases left unmatched: 3. Germline assignment: CDR1 MNHEY and CDR2 SMNVEV (reference sequence). The CDR3 DNA sequence: TGTGCCAGCAGTTTAGTGGGGGGGAACGAGCAGTACTTC. Translation gives CASSLVGGNEQYF.

This clone was detected a few times. The chain links TRBV7-2 to TRBJ1-6; TRBD1 agrees at 8 bases. The germline V gene encodes CDR1 SGHTA and CDR2 FQGNSA. CDR3 size: 19 residues. The J segment lost 9 bases and the V segment lost 0 bases, leaving 16 bases of the junction unmatched. CDR3 nucleotide sequence: TGTGCCAGCAGCTTAGCGGCCTGGAGGACAGGGCCCCTAAGTTCACCCCTCCACTTT. It encodes CASSLAAWRTGPLSSPLHF.

V and J are TRBV15 and TRBJ2-2; 7 bases are a match to TRBD2. The V and J ends lost 2 bases and 6 bases, in that order; junction bases with no gene match: 21. This CDR3 has 20 amino acids. CDR1 is LNHNV and CDR2 is YYDKDF in the germline V gene (reference sequence). The CDR3 DNA sequence: TGTGCCACCAGCAGATCGGGGCGGGAGATAAACCCGGGATCGGCCGGGGAGCTGTTTTTT. Translated, it gives CATSRSGREINPGSAGELFF.

The table lists this clone with a count of one. The chain uses TRBV7-2 and TRBJ2-1; D not resolved. CDR1 SGHTA and CDR2 FQGNSA come from the germline V gene. This CDR3 region has 16 residues. V lost 4 bases, J lost 3 bases, and 16 bases lay in between. The CDR3 protein is CASSSYRGEIYNEQFF. In DNA form, the CDR3 reads TGTGCCAGCAGCTCCTACCGAGGAGAGATCTACAATGAGCAGTTCTTC. Full variable domain (rest looked up from reference TRBV7-2 and TRBJ2-1): GAGVSQSPSNKVTEKGKDVELRCDPISGHTALYWYRQSLGQGLEFLIYFQGNSAPDKSGLPSDRFSAERTGGSVSTLTIQRTQQEDSAVYLCASSSYRGEIYNEQFFGPGTRLTVL.

This clone was observed a handful of times. The V call is TRBV5-1, the J call TRBJ1-3; D not resolved. This CDR3 contains 13 residues. Per germline, CDR1 SGHRS and CDR2 YFSETQ. Trimming removed 4 bases at V and 6 bases at J, with 11 bases between. The CDR3: CASSPGNQNTIYF. The CDR3, as DNA: TGCGCCAGCAGCCCGGGTAATCAAAACACCATATATTTT. The full variable domain, rest sourced from reference TRBV5-1 and TRBJ1-3, is KAGVTQTPRYLIKTRGQQVTLSCSPISGHRSVSWYQQTPGQGLQFLFEYFSETQRNKGNFPGRFSGRQFSNSRSEMNVSTLELGDSALYLCASSPGNQNTIYFGEGSWLTVV.

This clone has just one count. The chain has TRBV28 and TRBJ1-3; 8 nucleotides match TRBD1. This CDR3 spans 16 amino acids. With 5 bases clipped from V and 3 bases from J, the junction kept 9 bases outside the gene matches. Germline values: CDR1 MDHEN, CDR2 SYDVKM. The CDR3 nucleotides are TGTGCCAGCAGTACACGCAGGGGGCTGAGTGGAAACACCATATATTTT. Translated: CASSTRRGLSGNTIYF.

This clone showed up many times. The chain couples TRBV4-3 to TRBJ2-7; no firm D call. Germline V gene lookup returns CDR1 LGHNA and CDR2 YSLEER. The CDR3 totals 17 residues. V was cut by 1 base and J by 2 bases, with 18 bases left in between. The CDR3 DNA reads as TGCGCCAGCAGCCAAGGGCTTTCGGGTTCGAGTACCTACGAGCAGTACTTC. Translation gives CASSQGLSGSSTYEQYF.

The chain combines TRBV7-7 with TRBJ2-5; 8 bases are a match to TRBD2. Per germline, CDR1 SSHAT and CDR2 FNYEAQ (reference sequence). The trim removed 5 bases at V and 4 bases at J, leaving 6 bases unmatched. The CDR3 sequence is 14 residues long. CDR3 DNA sequence: TGTGCCAGCAGCCTATCGGGGGGGCGAGAGACCCAGTACTTC. Protein: CASSLSGGRETQYF.

The chain combines TRBV2 with TRBJ2-3, with 13 bases that match TRBD2. CDR1 is SNHLY and CDR2 is FYNNEI in the germline V gene. The V segment lost 7 bases and the J segment 2 bases; nucleotides outside the gene matches: 3. The CDR3 totals 15 residues. The CDR3 sequence is CASTGLAGVTDTQYF. In DNA form, the CDR3 reads TGTGCCAGCACCGGACTAGCGGGGGTCACAGATACGCAGTATTTT.

This clone appeared a single time. This chain uses TRBV7-2 with TRBJ1-5; 7 bases are shared with TRBD1. This CDR3 comprises 14 residues. V shed 5 bases, J shed 6 bases, and the junction held 7 bases outside the gene matches. Germline CDR1 SGHTA, CDR2 FQGNSA. The CDR3 DNA sequence: TGTGCCAGCAGCCAATTGGACAGGAGTCAGCCCCAGCATTTT. This sequence encodes CASSQLDRSQPQHF.

The chain couples TRBV4-1 to TRBJ1-5; TRBD1 matches 7 bases. The germline CDR1 and CDR2 sequences are MGHRA and YSYEKL. With V trimmed by 6 bases and J by 6 bases, 8 bases remained unmatched. The CDR3 is made up of 14 amino acids. The CDR3 reads CASRPVQGGQPQHF. The CDR3 DNA follows: TGCGCCAGCAGACCCGTCCAGGGGGGTCAGCCCCAGCATTTT.

The chain carries TRBV27 and TRBJ1-1; 7 bases match TRBD1. The V segment lost 4 bases and the J segment 5 bases; nucleotides outside the gene matches: 7. CDR1 and CDR2 from the germline V gene are MNHEY and SMNVEV (reference sequence). CDR3 length equals 14 residues. The CDR3 loop reads CASSSGGPGTEAFF. The CDR3 DNA is TGTGCCAGCAGTTCAGGGGGACCAGGAACTGAAGCTTTCTTT.

In this sample, this clone turned up once. Here the CDR3 reads CASSMGQRSPLHF. The CDR3, as DNA: TGTGCCAGCAGTATGGGACAGCGTTCACCCCTCCACTTT. This sequence joins TRBV2 and TRBJ1-6; 7 bases fit TRBD1. Germline trimming cut 5 bases from V and 9 bases from J; bases unmatched to any gene: 4. Germline values: CDR1 SNHLY, CDR2 FYNNEI. This CDR3 has 13 residues.

The chain carries TRBV5-1 and TRBJ2-1; maybe TRBD1 (6 bases). The V gene's germline CDR1 is SGHRS and CDR2 YFSETQ. The CDR3 extends over 15 amino acids. Trimming left V 3 bases short and J 0 bases short, with 10 bases between. The CDR3 coding sequence is TGCGCCAGCAGCTACGACAGGCTCTCCTACAATGAGCAGTTCTTC. Encoded protein: CASSYDRLSYNEQFF. Based on the CDR3 plus reference TRBV5-1 and TRBJ2-1, the full variable domain is KAGVTQTPRYLIKTRGQQVTLSCSPISGHRSVSWYQQTPGQGLQFLFEYFSETQRNKGNFPGRFSGRQFSNSRSEMNVSTLELGDSALYLCASSYDRLSYNEQFFGPGTRLTVL.

This chain links TRBV27 with TRBJ2-1, with a tentative D call TRBD2 (6 bases). Germline V lookup: CDR1 MNHEY, CDR2 SMNVEV (reference sequence). V dropped 3 bases and J dropped 6 bases, with 15 bases sitting between them. CDR3 size: 15 residues. The DNA of the CDR3 is TGTGCCAGCAGTTTTGGGACTGGGGGGTCCAATGAGCAGTTCTTC. It is translated as CASSFGTGGSNEQFF.

The chain combines TRBV28 with TRBJ1-6; 9 bases are a match to TRBD1. Germline CDR1 reads MDHEN; CDR2 reads SYDVKM. This CDR3 contains 15 residues. After removal of 5 bases from V and 7 bases from J, the junction contained 6 bases not matched to a gene. The CDR3 DNA sequence: TGTGCCAGCAGTGGGCGACAGGGGGAGAATTCACCCCTCCACTTT. Protein: CASSGRQGENSPLHF. Together with reference TRBV28 and TRBJ1-6, the CDR3 gives the full variable domain: DVKVTQSSRYLVKRTGEKVFLECVQDMDHENMFWYRQDPGLGLRLIYFSYDVKMKEKGDIPEGYSVSREKKERFSLILESASTNQTSMYLCASSGRQGENSPLHFGNGTRLTVT.

The J gene is TRBJ1-1, the V gene TRBV19; 7 positions match TRBD1. V shed 4 bases, J shed 0 bases, and the junction held 5 bases outside the gene matches. CDR3 length: 15 amino acids. Germline CDR1 reads LNHDA; CDR2 reads SQIVND (reference sequence). CDR3 coding DNA: TGTGCCAGTAGTAGCCCGGGACAGATGAACACTGAAGCTTTCTTT. Translating it yields CASSSPGQMNTEAFF.

This chain uses TRBV19 with TRBJ2-1; 11 bases agree with TRBD2. Germline CDR1 and CDR2: LNHDA and SQIVND (reference sequence). The CDR3 totals 14 residues. The V and J ends lost 3 bases and 7 bases, in that order; junction bases with no gene match: 2. DNA for the CDR3: TGTGCCAGTAGTATTGGACTAGCGGGTAATGAGCAGTTCTTC. The encoded protein is CASSIGLAGNEQFF. Full variable domain (rest looked up from reference TRBV19 and TRBJ2-1): DGGITQSPKYLFRKEGQNVTLSCEQNLNHDAMYWYRQDPGQGLRLIYYSQIVNDFQKGDIAEGYSVSREKKESFPLTVTSAQKNPTAFYLCASSIGLAGNEQFFGPGTRLTVL.

This chain uses TRBV28 with TRBJ2-7; tentative D call: TRBD2 (6 bases). V lost 8 bases and J lost 5, with 10 bases in between. CDR1 and CDR2 from the germline V gene are MDHEN and SYDVKM. The CDR3 loop spans 11 amino acids. For the CDR3, the DNA is TGTGCCAGCCTGGGGGGTAACGAGCAGTACTTC. Its protein product is CASLGGNEQYF.

As to this clone: Distinct nucleotide sequences in the sample also encode this CDR3. In DNA, the CDR3 is TGTGCCAGCAGCTTGACAGGGGCCTACGAGCAGTACTTC. It encodes CASSLTGAYEQYF. The chain joins TRBV27 to TRBJ2-7; 8 positions agree with TRBD1. The CDR3 has 13 amino acids. The trim removed 6 bases at V and 2 bases at J, leaving 3 bases unmatched. Germline CDR1 and CDR2: MNHEY and SMNVEV (reference sequence).

This chain joins TRBV2 and TRBJ1-5; 7 positions agree with TRBD1. This CDR3 is 14 amino acids long. Germline CDR1 reads SNHLY; CDR2 reads FYNNEI. Unmatched junction bases numbered 3, after V lost 6 bases and J lost 1 base. CDR3 DNA: TGTGCCAGCAGGTGGGACAGCAGCAATCAGCCCCAGCATTTT. Translated: CASRWDSSNQPQHF.

This chain uses TRBV11-2 with TRBJ2-4, with 12 bases lining up with TRBD2. CDR1 is SGHAT and CDR2 is FQNNGV in the germline V gene. The CDR3 totals 14 residues. After removal of 4 bases from V and 10 bases from J, the junction contained 5 bases not matched to a gene. Here the CDR3 DNA reads TGTGCCAGCAGCTCCGGACTAGCGGGGACAATTCAGTACTTC. Protein product: CASSSGLAGTIQYF.

The rearrangement uses TRBV7-2 and TRBJ2-1, with 9 bases matching TRBD1. Germline assignment: CDR1 SGHTA and CDR2 FQGNSA. J gave up 3 bases and V 4 bases, and 1 base lay outside the gene matches. CDR3 length equals 14 residues. This chain's CDR3 is CASSSTGGYNEQFF. CDR3 in DNA: TGTGCCAGCAGCTCGACAGGGGGCTACAATGAGCAGTTCTTC.

J is TRBJ2-1 and V is TRBV27; 14 bases map to TRBD2. Germline CDR1 and CDR2: MNHEY and SMNVEV (reference sequence). Losses at the gene ends were 5 bases for V and 5 bases for J; bases not matched to a gene: 5. The CDR3 totals 16 residues. The DNA for the CDR3 is TGTGCCAGCAGTGTCCGGACTAGCGGGGGGAACAATGAGCAGTTCTTC. Amino acid sequence: CASSVRTSGGNNEQFF.

The J gene is TRBJ2-1, the V gene TRBV2, with TRBD1 identical over 8 bases. Germline V CDR1 and CDR2: SNHLY, FYNNEI. The CDR3 covers 12 residues. V lost 6 bases to trimming and J lost 10 bases; unmatched junction nucleotides: 5. CDR3 sequence reads: CASRFTGGEQFF. Written as DNA, the CDR3 is TGTGCCAGCAGGTTCACAGGGGGGGAGCAGTTCTTC. Based on the CDR3 plus reference TRBV2 and TRBJ2-1, the full variable domain is EPEVTQTPSHQVTQMGQEVILRCVPISNHLYFYWYRQILGQKVEFLVSFYNNEISEKSEIFDDQFSVERPDGSNFTLKIRSTKLEDSAMYFCASRFTGGEQFFGPGTRLTVL.